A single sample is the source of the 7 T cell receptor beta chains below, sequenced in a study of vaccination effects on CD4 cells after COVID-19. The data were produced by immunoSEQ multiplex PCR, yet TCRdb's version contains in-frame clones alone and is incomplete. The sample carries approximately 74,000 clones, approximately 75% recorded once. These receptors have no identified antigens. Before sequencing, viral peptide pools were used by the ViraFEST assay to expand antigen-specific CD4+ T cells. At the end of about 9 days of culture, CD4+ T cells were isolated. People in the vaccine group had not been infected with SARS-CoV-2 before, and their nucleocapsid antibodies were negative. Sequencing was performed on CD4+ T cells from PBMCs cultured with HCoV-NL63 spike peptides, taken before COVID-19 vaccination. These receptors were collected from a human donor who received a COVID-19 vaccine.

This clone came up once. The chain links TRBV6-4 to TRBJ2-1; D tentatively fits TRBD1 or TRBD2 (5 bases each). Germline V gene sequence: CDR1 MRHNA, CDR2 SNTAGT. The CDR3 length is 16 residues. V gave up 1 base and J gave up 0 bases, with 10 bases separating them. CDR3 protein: CASSDWGSSSYNEQFF. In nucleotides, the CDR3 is TGTGCCAGCAGTGACTGGGGGTCGAGCTCCTACAATGAGCAGTTCTTC.

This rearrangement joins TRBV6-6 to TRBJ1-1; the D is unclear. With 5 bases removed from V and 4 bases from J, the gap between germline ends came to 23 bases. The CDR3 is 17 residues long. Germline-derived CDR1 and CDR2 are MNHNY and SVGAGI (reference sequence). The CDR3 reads CASSQIGSRSFGTEAFF. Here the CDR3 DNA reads TGTGCCAGCAGTCAAATAGGGAGTAGGTCTTTCGGCACTGAAGCTTTCTTT.

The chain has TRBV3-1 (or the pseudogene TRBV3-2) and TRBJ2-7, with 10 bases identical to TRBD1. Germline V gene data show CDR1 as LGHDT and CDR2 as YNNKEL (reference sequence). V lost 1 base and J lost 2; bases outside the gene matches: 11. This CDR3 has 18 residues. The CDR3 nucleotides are TGTGCCAGCAGCCAAGCTAGGAGACAGGGGGCTTGCGCCTACGAGCAGTACGTC. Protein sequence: CASSQARRQGACAYEQYV.

The CDR3 spells CASSDLQGSSSYEQYV. In nucleotides, the CDR3 is TGCGCCAGCAGTGATCTCCAGGGGTCAAGTAGTTACGAGCAGTACGTC. The V call is TRBV10-2, the J call TRBJ2-7; weak D call: TRBD1 (6 bases). CDR3 length equals 16 residues. Germline CDR1 reads WSHSY; CDR2 reads SAAADI. With 3 bases removed from V and 4 bases from J, the gap between germline ends came to 19 bases.

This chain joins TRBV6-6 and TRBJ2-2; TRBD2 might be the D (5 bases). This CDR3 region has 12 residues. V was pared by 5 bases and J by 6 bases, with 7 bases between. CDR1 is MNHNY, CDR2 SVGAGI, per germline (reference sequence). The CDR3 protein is CASSRGSGELFF. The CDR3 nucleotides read TGTGCCAGCAGTCGCGGGTCCGGGGAGCTGTTTTTT.

CDR3 sequence: CASSLPGLAPLHF. As DNA, the CDR3 is TGTGCCAGCAGCTTACCAGGTTTGGCACCCCTCCACTTT. The chain employs TRBV7-2 and TRBJ1-6; no firm D call. Trimming removed 2 bases from V and 11 bases from J, with 10 bases in between. The germline CDR1 and CDR2 sequences are SGHTA and FQGNSA. This CDR3 comprises 13 residues.

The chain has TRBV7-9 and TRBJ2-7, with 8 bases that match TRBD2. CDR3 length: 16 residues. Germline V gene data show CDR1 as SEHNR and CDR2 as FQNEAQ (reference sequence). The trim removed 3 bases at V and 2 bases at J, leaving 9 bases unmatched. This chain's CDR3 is CASSLGSARGAYEQYV. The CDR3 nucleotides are TGTGCCAGCAGCTTGGGATCGGCGCGGGGGGCCTACGAGCAGTACGTC.